This T cell receptor (beta chain) was sequenced in a study of blood T cell repertoires in COVID-19. Looked up from germline, CDR1 is SGHDT and CDR2 is YYEEEE. Trimming took off 0 bases at V and 5 bases at J, with 3 bases between the two ends. This CDR3 spans 12 amino acids. In the original workflow: Amplification of reference gene primers was used by the study to estimate nucleated cell counts. Only in-frame clones appear in the TCRdb table, and some are missing; sequencing was by immunoSEQ multiplex PCR. V and J calls and clone size follow that table, whereas D and trimming were derived from the DNA. This repertoire shows roughly 70,000 clones, around 74% found once; its top ten account for more than 13%. This clone was observed a single time. One Seattle source followed patients from active infection through their disease course.

Sequencing was done on a sample of peripheral blood. The chain employs TRBV5-6 and TRBJ1-5; D is uncertain. The receptor was derived from a man aged 55-75 years with COVID-19, enrolled during active disease. The CDR3 spells CASSLVDQPQHF. The CDR3 region has the DNA TGTGCCAGCAGCTTGGTCGATCAGCCCCAGCATTTT.